This entry describes one T cell receptor (beta chain). Sequenced by immunoSEQ multiplex PCR; TCRdb stores in-frame clones only, minus some. The sample includes approximately 150,000 clones, 86% of them seen just once. Regarding time point: blood 4 weeks post-SBRT, at nephrectomy. Specified treatment: 15 Gy SBRT to primary tumor, nephrectomy 4 weeks later. The germline V gene has CDR1 MRHNA and CDR2 SNTAGT. Trimming cost V 5 bases and J 5 bases; bases outside gene matches: 5. This CDR3 has 13 amino acids. This entry belongs to a study of radiation and T cells in renal cell carcinoma. The rearrangement joins TRBV6-4 to TRBJ2-5; 7 bases are a match to TRBD1. Specimen: blood, collected from a patient whose treatment included radiotherapy and nephrectomy. This sequence was found in a woman aged 45-59 years with renal cell carcinoma. The CDR3 sequence is CASSRGPGETQYF. CDR3 sequence (DNA): TGTGCCAGCAGTAGGGGGCCAGGGGAGACCCAGTACTTC.